The clone carrying this T cell receptor (beta chain) has ten or more counts. What it recognizes is unknown. Via MiXCR, TCRdb re-called the reads, giving one row per CDR3 protein. The profile shows roughly 280,000 distinct CDR3 sequences, approximately 8.3% of them singletons. These data are taken from a study of T cell repertoires in cytomegalovirus infection. Overall study: Public TCR beta signatures were indicative of both CMV infection and a matching HLA type. General study points: Of the TCR beta families, the public ones yielded a cumulative frequency that identified carriers of CMV plus the relevant HLA. The study found HLA-C-restricted CMV-specific TCR beta clonotypes dominating the ex vivo response.

From germline, CDR1 is MNHEY and CDR2 SVGEGT. Trimming took 6 bases from V and 2 from J; bases not matched to a gene: 7. This CDR3 has 15 amino acids. This receptor was taken from a human donor in good health (CMV status not recorded). Some clones in this sample may be carry-over from other donors' samples. The rearrangement links TRBV6-2 or TRBV6-3 to TRBJ1-5; 7 bases are shared with TRBD1. Sequenced input: PBMCs. In DNA form, the CDR3 reads TGTGCCAGCAGGACAGGGCTGGGAGGCAATCAGCCCCAGCATTTT. Encoded protein: CASRTGLGGNQPQHF.